This passage covers 18 T cell receptor beta chains from one sample sequenced in a study of blood T cell repertoires in COVID-19. Assay: immunoSEQ multiplex PCR; the TCRdb copy retains only in-frame clones and omits some. The sample includes around 250,000 clones, about nine tenths of them seen just once. Sample: peripheral blood. These receptors came from a young man who had recovered from COVID-19.

This rearrangement joins TRBV7-9 to TRBJ1-2, with 7 positions matching TRBD1. CDR1 is SEHNR, CDR2 FQNEAQ, per germline (reference sequence). V lost 3 bases and J lost 0; bases outside the gene matches: 10. CDR3 length: 17 residues. DNA for the CDR3: TGTGCCAGCAGCTTTTCCGGGACAGTACCTCCTAACTATGGCTACACCTTC. This codes for CASSFSGTVPPNYGYTF.

This clone has only a few counts. The chain couples TRBV30 to TRBJ1-1; tentative D call: TRBD1 (6 bases). The germline CDR1 and CDR2 sequences are GTSNPN and SVGIG (reference sequence). Trimming took off 2 bases at V and 2 bases at J, with 15 bases between the two ends. The CDR3 length is 15 residues. CDR3 amino acids: CAWSPRGQTNTEAFF. The CDR3 DNA follows: TGTGCCTGGAGTCCTCGAGGACAGACTAACACTGAAGCTTTCTTT.

V usage is TRBV5-6 and J usage is TRBJ2-1; D possibly corresponds to TRBD2 (6 bases). With 2 bases removed from V and 4 bases from J, the gap between germline ends came to 19 bases. This CDR3 spans 17 amino acids. Germline lookup yields CDR1 SGHDT and CDR2 YYEEEE. CDR3: CASSFLAVFGVYNEQFF. CDR3 coding DNA: TGTGCCAGCAGCTTTTTAGCGGTTTTTGGGGTGTACAATGAGCAGTTCTTC.

The genes are TRBV2 and TRBJ1-1, with 8 positions matching TRBD1. The ends lost 3 bases at V and 0 bases at J; junction bases unmatched: 3. CDR3 size: 15 residues. Per the germline V gene, CDR1 is SNHLY and CDR2 is FYNNEI. CDR3 DNA sequence: TGTGCCAGCAGTGACCAGGGGGCGATGAACACTGAAGCTTTCTTT. It yields the protein CASSDQGAMNTEAFF.

V gene TRBV18 combines with J gene TRBJ1-2; TRBD1 agrees at 8 bases. The CDR3 is made up of 16 amino acids. V shed 1 base, J shed 4 bases, and the junction held 8 bases outside the gene matches. Germline values: CDR1 KGHSH, CDR2 LQKENI. The CDR3 bases are TGTGCCAGCTCACCACAGACAGGGGAAGGGGGCTATGGCTACACCTTC. Protein sequence: CASSPQTGEGGYGYTF.

The V and J genes are TRBV5-8 and TRBJ2-7, with a weak D call TRBD2 (6 bases). Germline CDR1 and CDR2: SGHTS and YDEGEE. This CDR3 has 15 amino acids. The V and J ends lost 0 bases and 0 bases respectively, with 10 bases between them. The CDR3 sequence is CASSLGGVSSYEQYF. For the CDR3, the DNA is TGTGCCAGCAGCTTGGGGGGGGTATCCTCCTACGAGCAGTACTTC.

The V and J genes are TRBV5-1 and TRBJ1-1; the D is unclear. Trimming removed 7 bases at V and 1 base at J, with 17 bases between. Germline V lookup: CDR1 SGHRS, CDR2 YFSETQ. CDR3 length: 15 residues. The CDR3 region has the DNA TGCGCCAGCTCACCAACATTAATTTGGAACACTGAAGCTTTCTTT. It is translated as CASSPTLIWNTEAFF.

This clone has a single count. The V and J genes are TRBV11-2 and TRBJ2-2; unclear D gene. The ends were cut back, 6 bases at V and 6 bases at J, with 11 bases in the middle. The CDR3 contains 13 residues. Germline V gene lookup returns CDR1 SGHAT and CDR2 FQNNGV. The CDR3 DNA follows: TGTGCCAGCAGTCGTCGGGTGGCCGGGGAGCTGTTTTTT. It yields the protein CASSRRVAGELFF.

The rearrangement joins TRBV4-3 to TRBJ2-7, with 7 bases identical to TRBD1. This CDR3 has 15 residues. Per the germline V gene, CDR1 is LGHNA and CDR2 is YSLEER. J was trimmed by 2 bases and V by 4 bases; bases with no gene match: 8. CDR3 coding DNA: TGCGCCAGCAGCCGAGACGAGGGGGCAGCCTACGAGCAGTACTTC. This gives the protein CASSRDEGAAYEQYF.

This clone has a handful of counts. The chain links TRBV10-3 to TRBJ2-3; 12 bases line up with TRBD2. Germline-derived CDR1 and CDR2 are ENHRY and SYGVKD. Trimming took 5 bases from V and 2 from J; bases not matched to a gene: 5. CDR3 length: 16 residues. For the CDR3, the DNA is TGTGCCATCAGTATGACTAGCGGGGGTCACACAGATACGCAGTATTTT. Translating it yields CAISMTSGGHTDTQYF.

This clone turned up a few times. The rearrangement joins TRBV2 to TRBJ1-5, with D possibly being TRBD1 (6 bases). The CDR3 has 14 residues. Germline assignment: CDR1 SNHLY and CDR2 FYNNEI. V was trimmed by 6 bases and J by 3 bases, leaving 12 bases between them. CDR3 DNA: TGTGCCAGCAGACCCGGACAGCTCAATCAGCCCCAGCATTTT. This translates into CASRPGQLNQPQHF.

The rearrangement links TRBV19 to TRBJ2-1; 12 bases match TRBD2. Germline assignment: CDR1 LNHDA and CDR2 SQIVND (reference sequence). Losses at the gene ends were 7 bases for V and 6 bases for J; bases not matched to a gene: 7. The CDR3 runs 15 residues. As DNA, the CDR3 is TGTGCCAGTATGGCTAAACTAGCGGGGGGCAATGAGCAGTTCTTC. Translated: CASMAKLAGGNEQFF.

V is TRBV4-1 and J is TRBJ1-2; 7 bases are shared with TRBD1. CDR1 and CDR2 (germline): MGHRA, YSYEKL. The CDR3 consists of 14 residues. J lost 7 bases, V lost 0 bases, and 5 bases had no gene match. The CDR3, as DNA: TGCGCCAGCAGCCAAGATGACAGGGTGGGTGGCTACACCTTC. Translated, it gives CASSQDDRVGGYTF.

The V gene is TRBV10-3, the J gene TRBJ2-7; D is perhaps TRBD1 (5 bases). V was cut by 5 bases and J by 6 bases, with 8 bases left in between. The CDR3 has 11 amino acids. Germline V gene lookup returns CDR1 ENHRY and CDR2 SYGVKD. For the CDR3, the DNA is TGTGCCATCAGTACAAGGGGCGAGCAGTACTTC. Protein sequence: CAISTRGEQYF.

This chain connects TRBV10-1 to TRBJ2-5, with 8 bases that match TRBD2. The V gene's germline CDR1 is WNHNN and CDR2 SYGVQD (reference sequence). The V and J ends lost 4 bases and 7 bases, in that order; junction bases with no gene match: 14. The CDR3 runs 16 residues. CDR3 coding DNA: TGCGCCAGCAGTGGGGGACGGGGGGGCCTCGTGAGGACCCAGTACTTC. Translating gives CASSGGRGGLVRTQYF.

The genes are TRBV6-2 or TRBV6-3 and TRBJ2-5; a possible D gene is TRBD2 (6 bases). This CDR3 contains 18 residues. Germline assignment: CDR1 MNHEY and CDR2 SVGEGT. V was clipped by 1 base and J by 2 bases, with 20 bases between them. CDR3 in DNA: TGTGCCAGCAGTTACTTCCTGTTCGGAGTCGCGGGGCAAGAGACCCAGTACTTC. Translated, it gives CASSYFLFGVAGQETQYF.

CDR3 coding DNA: TGTGCCAGCAAATACGACAGGGGGCGTACTGAAGCTTTCTTT. It specifies CASKYDRGRTEAFF. The chain uses TRBV6-4 and TRBJ1-1; 10 bases line up with TRBD1. V trimming: 7 bases; J trimming: 5 bases; junction bases outside the gene matches: 7. This CDR3 region has 14 residues. Germline V gene sequence: CDR1 MRHNA, CDR2 SNTAGT.

This clone turned up a few times. The chain is built from TRBV30 and TRBJ1-2; 9 bases align to TRBD1. CDR1 GTSNPN and CDR2 SVGIG come from the germline V gene (reference sequence). Losses at the gene ends were 0 bases for V and 10 bases for J; bases not matched to a gene: 6. The CDR3 is 13 amino acids. CDR3 residues: CAWSVQDRGAYTF. CDR3 bases: TGTGCCTGGAGTGTACAGGACAGGGGTGCCTACACCTTC.